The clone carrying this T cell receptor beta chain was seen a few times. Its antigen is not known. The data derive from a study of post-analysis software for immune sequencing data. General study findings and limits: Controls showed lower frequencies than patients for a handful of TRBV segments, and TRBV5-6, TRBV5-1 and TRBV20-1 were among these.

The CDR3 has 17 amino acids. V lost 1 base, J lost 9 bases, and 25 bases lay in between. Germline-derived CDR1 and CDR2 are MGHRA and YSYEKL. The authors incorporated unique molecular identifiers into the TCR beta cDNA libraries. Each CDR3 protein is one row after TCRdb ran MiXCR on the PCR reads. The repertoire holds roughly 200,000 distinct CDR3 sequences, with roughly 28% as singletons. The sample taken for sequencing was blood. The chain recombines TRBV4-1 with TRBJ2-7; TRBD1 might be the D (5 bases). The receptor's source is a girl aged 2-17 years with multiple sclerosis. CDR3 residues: CASSQAYEQASTNRQYF. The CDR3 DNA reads TGCGCCAGCAGCCAAGCTTATGAACAGGCGTCTACGAATCGGCAGTACTTC.